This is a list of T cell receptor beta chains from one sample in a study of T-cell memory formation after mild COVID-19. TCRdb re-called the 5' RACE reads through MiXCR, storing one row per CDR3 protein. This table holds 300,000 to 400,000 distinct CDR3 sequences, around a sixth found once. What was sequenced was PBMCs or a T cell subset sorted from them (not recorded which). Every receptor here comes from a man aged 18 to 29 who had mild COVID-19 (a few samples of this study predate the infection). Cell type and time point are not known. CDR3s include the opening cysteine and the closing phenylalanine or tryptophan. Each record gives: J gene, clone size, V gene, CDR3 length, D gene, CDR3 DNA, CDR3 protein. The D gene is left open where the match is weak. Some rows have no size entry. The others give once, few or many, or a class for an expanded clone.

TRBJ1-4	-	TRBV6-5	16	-	TGTGCCAGCCAGAGGAGGGGTGAGGTTACTAATGAAAAACTGTTTTTT	CASQRRGEVTNEKLFF
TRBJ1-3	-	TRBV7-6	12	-	TGTGCCAGCGGGGGCCCTCTAAACACCATATATTTT	CASGGPLNTIYF
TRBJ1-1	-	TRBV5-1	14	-	TGCGCCAGCAAGCTGCGGGGGTCCGGGACTGAAGCTTTCTTT	CASKLRGSGTEAFF
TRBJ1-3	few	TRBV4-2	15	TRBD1	TGTGCCAGCAGAGTAGGGGGCGACCCTGGAAACACCATATATTTT	CASRVGGDPGNTIYF
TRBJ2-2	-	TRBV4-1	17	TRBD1	TGCGCCAGCAGCCAGACGTATGGGACAGGGAACACCGGGGAGCTGTTTTTT	CASSQTYGTGNTGELFF
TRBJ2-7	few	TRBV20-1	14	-	TGCAGTGCTAGATATGACATCCACTCCTACGAGCAGTACTTC	CSARYDIHSYEQYF
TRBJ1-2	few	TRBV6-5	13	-	TGTGCCAGCAGACCCGGGACCCGGGAAGGCTACACCTTC	CASRPGTREGYTF
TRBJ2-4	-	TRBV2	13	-	TGTGCCAGCAGTGAACTGGTTCTGGACATTCAGTACTTC	CASSELVLDIQYF
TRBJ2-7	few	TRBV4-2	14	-	TGTGCCAGCAGCCAAGGGACCGAAAACTACGAGCAGTACTTC	CASSQGTENYEQYF
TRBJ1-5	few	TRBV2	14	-	TGTGCCAGCAGATTGGACAGCATTAATCAGCCCCAGCATTTT	CASRLDSINQPQHF
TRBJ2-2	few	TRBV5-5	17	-	TGTGCCAGCAGCCCCAGTGGTAGCTGGTCACCTTCCGGGGAGCTGTTTTTT	CASSPSGSWSPSGELFF
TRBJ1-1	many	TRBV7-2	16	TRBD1	TGTGCCAGCAGCTTAAACCCCGGGACAGGGAACACTGAAGCTTTCTTT	CASSLNPGTGNTEAFF
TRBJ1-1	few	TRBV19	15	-	TGTGCCAGTAGCGTGGAGGGATGGTCGGGTACTGAAGCTTTCTTT	CASSVEGWSGTEAFF
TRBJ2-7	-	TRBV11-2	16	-	TGTGCCAGCAGCTTCACCACCGGCAGGGGAAACTACGAGCAGTACTTC	CASSFTTGRGNYEQYF
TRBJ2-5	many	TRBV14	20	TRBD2	TGTGCCAGCAGCCAAGGGGATCCCTGGTCTAGCGGGGGGCTGGGAGAGACCCAGTACTTC	CASSQGDPWSSGGLGETQYF
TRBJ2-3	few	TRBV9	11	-	TGTGCCAGCAGTACATCTCACACGCAGTATTTT	CASSTSHTQYF
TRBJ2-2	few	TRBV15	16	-	TGTGCCACCAGCAGACTAGGACTGACGAACACCGGGGAGCTGTTTTTT	CATSRLGLTNTGELFF
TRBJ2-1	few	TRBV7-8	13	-	TGTGCCAGCAGTCATCTGCTGGGCCCTGAGCAGTTCTTC	CASSHLLGPEQFF
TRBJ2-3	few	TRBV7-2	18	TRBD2	TGTGCCAGCAGCCTAACTAGCGGGGGCTTCGACATTACAGATACGCAGTATTTT	CASSLTSGGFDITDTQYF
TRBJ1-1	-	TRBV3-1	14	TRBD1	TGTGCCAGCAGCCCCAGGGGGGGGAACACTGAAGCTTTCTTT	CASSPRGGNTEAFF
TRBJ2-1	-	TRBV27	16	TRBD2	TGTGCCAGTGCTTCGAGGGTGGCGGGGGTGAATTATGAGCAGTTCTTC	CASASRVAGVNYEQFF
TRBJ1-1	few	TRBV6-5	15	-	TGTGCCAGCAGTTCGTCGGGACGGTTGAACACTGAAGCTTTCTTT	CASSSSGRLNTEAFF
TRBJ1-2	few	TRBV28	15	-	TGTGCCAGCAGTTTCTCGGCGGAGGGAGGCTATGGCTACACCTTC	CASSFSAEGGYGYTF